This T cell receptor (beta chain) was recovered during a study of liver allograft versus peripheral blood T cells. Study-level information: The study compared liver allograft T cell receptor repertoires against peripheral blood repertoires of liver transplant recipients. Overall study results and limits: Reportedly, the T cell receptor repertoires present inside liver allografts differed from those in peripheral blood.

About this clonotype itself: The antigen remains unidentified. One end of the junction does not line up with germline, which may come from a read error.

The germline CDR1 and CDR2 sequences are SGHAT and FQNNGV. The CDR3 runs 11 residues. In TCRdb, the reads were re-called with MiXCR into one record per CDR3 protein. The sample yields about 10,000 distinct CDR3 sequences, over 20% seen once. The TCR sequence derives from a human patient who had a liver transplant. Some T cells may be transferred from the graft donor. J is TRBJ2-1 and V is TRBV11-2; 8 bases fit TRBD2. The CDR3 DNA is TGTGCCAGCAGCCCGGGACTAGACAGAACATTC. This sequence encodes CASSPGLDRTF.